The 31 T cell receptor beta chains below all came from one sample that was sequenced in a study of blood T cell repertoires in COVID-19 (dated by TCRdb to between 2020 and 2021). The library was obtained by the immunoSEQ multiplex PCR assay. TCRdb carries this immuneACCESS record with in-frame sequences only. Its versions omit some clonotypes, under half of them owing to an unresolved V gene in the studies checked, with the rest unexplained. The sample includes roughly 36,000 clones, with approximately 90% observed a single time. Together, the top ten hold about 39% of the sample. Input material: peripheral blood. The receptors shown here come from a man aged 55 to 69 with active or convalescent COVID-19.

The chain carries TRBV27 and TRBJ1-1; D is possibly TRBD1 (6 bases). This CDR3 has 13 residues. Germline V CDR1 and CDR2: MNHEY, SMNVEV (reference sequence). The V and J ends lost 2 bases and 11 bases respectively, with 15 bases between them. The CDR3 DNA sequence: TGTGCCAGCAGTTTAACTTCGGGACAAGCGGCTTTCTTT. Amino acids: CASSLTSGQAAFF.

The J gene is TRBJ2-3, the V gene TRBV7-9, with 9 bases fitting TRBD2. The CDR3 has 15 amino acids. The germline V gene encodes CDR1 SEHNR and CDR2 FQNEAQ (reference sequence). The J segment lost 3 bases and the V segment lost 5 bases, leaving 6 bases of the junction unmatched. The CDR3 reads CASSLNGLATDTQYF. In DNA, the CDR3 is TGTGCCAGCAGCCTCAATGGACTAGCGACAGATACGCAGTATTTT.

The chain joins TRBV12-3 or TRBV12-4 to TRBJ2-1; tentatively, D is TRBD2 (7 bases). Trimming took 6 bases from V and 12 from J, leaving 18 bases between them. This CDR3 has 13 amino acids. The CDR3 spells CASRPRGAQGQFF. The CDR3 DNA sequence: TGTGCCAGCAGGCCCCGGGGGGCTCAGGGGCAGTTCTTC.

The rearrangement links TRBV27 to TRBJ2-2, with 8 bases aligning to TRBD2. Germline assignment: CDR1 MNHEY and CDR2 SMNVEV (reference sequence). This CDR3 has 15 amino acids. Trimming took 6 bases from V and 5 from J; bases not matched to a gene: 8. CDR3 in amino acids: CASRLRREGTGELFF. The CDR3 DNA reads TGTGCCAGCAGACTCCGACGGGAGGGAACCGGGGAGCTGTTTTTT.

This chain connects TRBV7-2 to TRBJ2-7; TRBD2 is a possible D gene (6 bases). The V gene lost 4 bases and the J gene lost 3 bases, with 16 bases spanning the gap. The CDR3 is made up of 15 amino acids. From germline, CDR1 is SGHTA and CDR2 FQGNSA. For the CDR3, the DNA is TGTGCCAGCAGCTCCGCCACGGGGGTGCACTACGAGCAGTACTTC. Encoded protein: CASSSATGVHYEQYF.

The rearrangement links TRBV18 to TRBJ1-1; 8 bases are a match to TRBD1. The CDR3 contains 16 residues. Germline trimming cut 3 bases from V and 5 bases from J; bases unmatched to any gene: 11. Germline V gene lookup returns CDR1 KGHSH and CDR2 LQKENI. CDR3 protein: CASSPFGQGGYTEAFF. CDR3 in DNA: TGTGCCAGCTCACCGTTTGGACAGGGTGGGTATACTGAAGCTTTCTTT.

J is TRBJ2-1 and V is TRBV19, with TRBD2 matching 14 bases. Germline loops: CDR1 LNHDA, CDR2 SQIVND (reference sequence). The V gene end was trimmed by 6 bases and the J gene end by 4 bases; junction bases not matched to a gene: 20. This CDR3 has 21 residues. CDR3 sequence (DNA): TGTGCCAGTAGGCGCCCGGGGCCGGGGACTAGCGGGAGATCCTTTTACAATGAGCAGTTCTTC. Translated: CASRRPGPGTSGRSFYNEQFF.

The V gene is TRBV6-1, the J gene TRBJ1-6, with D tentatively TRBD1 (5 bases). CDR1 is MNHNS, CDR2 SASEGT, per germline. This CDR3 comprises 17 residues. Trimming cost V 4 bases and J 6 bases, with 19 bases left between them. As DNA, the CDR3 is TGTGCCAGCAGTGCGGGCTCTGGAGGGGTTGGTAATTCACCCCTCCACTTT. It encodes CASSAGSGGVGNSPLHF.

This clone was observed a few times. This chain connects TRBV24-1 to TRBJ2-2; D might be TRBD1 (5 bases). The last part of the DNA fits TRBJ1-4 better; the J call may be wrong. The CDR3 covers 13 residues. CDR1 and CDR2 from the germline V gene are KGHDR and SFDVKD. The CDR3 nucleotides are TGTGCCACCAGTGATGGTTGGCAGGGAAAACTGTTTTTT. Translated: CATSDGWQGKLFF.

V usage is TRBV5-1 and J usage is TRBJ2-7, with 8 bases fitting TRBD2. Losses at the gene ends were 0 bases for V and 6 bases for J; bases not matched to a gene: 8. Germline V CDR1 and CDR2: SGHRS, YFSETQ. CDR3 length: 15 amino acids. Here the CDR3 reads CASSLGTGGIGEQYF. CDR3 coding DNA: TGCGCCAGCAGCTTGGGTACGGGAGGGATAGGCGAGCAGTACTTC. Drawing the rest from reference TRBV5-1 and TRBJ2-7, the complete variable domain is KAGVTQTPRYLIKTRGQQVTLSCSPISGHRSVSWYQQTPGQGLQFLFEYFSETQRNKGNFPGRFSGRQFSNSRSEMNVSTLELGDSALYLCASSLGTGGIGEQYFGPGTRLTVT.

J is TRBJ2-5 and V is TRBV28, with D uncertain. Between the trimmed V and J ends, which lost 1 base and 8 bases, there was a span of 5 bases. The CDR3 sequence is 11 residues long. CDR1 MDHEN and CDR2 SYDVKM come from the germline V gene. CDR3 protein: CASSLSETQYF. CDR3 sequence (DNA): TGTGCCAGCAGTTTATCAGAAACCCAGTACTTC. The full variable domain, with the rest looked up from reference TRBV28 and TRBJ2-5, is DVKVTQSSRYLVKRTGEKVFLECVQDMDHENMFWYRQDPGLGLRLIYFSYDVKMKEKGDIPEGYSVSREKKERFSLILESASTNQTSMYLCASSLSETQYFGPGTRLLVL.

This rearrangement joins TRBV6-5 to TRBJ1-4; 9 bases align to TRBD1. J lost 8 bases, V lost 6 bases, and 7 bases had no gene match. The CDR3 covers 14 residues. The V gene's germline CDR1 is MNHEY and CDR2 SVGAGI. CDR3 protein: CASRGQGRKEKLFF. DNA for the CDR3: TGTGCCAGCAGGGGACAGGGACGTAAGGAAAAACTGTTTTTT.

The CDR3 DNA reads as TGTGCCAGCAGCCTGGGGACTAGCGGGTCCCCCCGAGAGCAGTTCTTC. This codes for CASSLGTSGSPREQFF. J is TRBJ2-1 and V is TRBV7-2, with 12 positions matching TRBD2. Germline V CDR1 and CDR2: SGHTA, FQGNSA. The J segment lost 10 bases and the V segment lost 5 bases, leaving 12 bases of the junction unmatched. The CDR3 runs 16 residues.

The V call is TRBV5-4, the J call TRBJ2-3, with 9 bases lining up with TRBD1. The CDR3 sequence is 14 residues long. From germline, CDR1 is SGHNT and CDR2 YYREEE (reference sequence). V lost 2 bases, J lost 5 bases, and 3 bases stayed unmatched. In DNA, the CDR3 is TGTGCCAGCAGCTTACAGGGGGCTGGAGATACGCAGTATTTT. The encoded protein is CASSLQGAGDTQYF. Complete variable domain (other parts from reference TRBV5-4 and TRBJ2-3): ETGVTQSPTHLIKTRGQQVTLRCSSQSGHNTVSWYQQALGQGPQFIFQYYREEENGRGNFPPRFSGLQFPNYSSELNVNALELDDSALYLCASSLQGAGDTQYFGPGTRLTVL.

The chain is built from TRBV7-2 and TRBJ1-2; weak D call: TRBD1 (6 bases). Trimming stripped 5 bases from V and 7 bases from J, with 17 bases between. The CDR3 loop spans 14 amino acids. Germline CDR1 reads SGHTA; CDR2 reads FQGNSA. CDR3 sequence reads: CASSLMSQGFGYTF. CDR3 nucleotide sequence: TGTGCCAGCAGCCTTATGAGCCAGGGGTTTGGCTACACCTTC.

The chain carries TRBV21-1 and TRBJ2-7; the tabulated D call, TRBD1, remains unverified against the DNA. TRBV21-1 is a recognized pseudogene. The CDR3 spans 14 residues. CDR3 loop: CASSRDSFSYEQYF. The CDR3 nucleotides are TGTGCCAGCAGCAGGGACAGCTTCTCCTACGAGCAGTACTTC.

The chain couples TRBV6-1 to TRBJ1-5; TRBD1 matches at 8 bases. The CDR3 sequence is 15 residues long. Germline lookup yields CDR1 MNHNS and CDR2 SASEGT. The V and J ends lost 2 bases and 5 bases, in that order; junction bases with no gene match: 5. The CDR3 coding sequence is TGTGCCAGCAGTGAAAGACAGGGGCCCTATCAGCCCCAGCATTTT. Its protein is CASSERQGPYQPQHF.

This clone was detected once. The chain links TRBV7-3 to TRBJ1-6; D not certain. Germline values: CDR1 SGHTA, CDR2 FQGTGA. V shed 3 bases and J shed 0 bases, with 6 bases lying between them. The CDR3 is 15 residues long. Here the CDR3 reads CASSLMSSYNSPLHF. The CDR3 nucleotides are TGTGCCAGCAGCTTGATGAGCTCCTATAATTCACCCCTCCACTTT.

The V and J genes are TRBV10-1 and TRBJ1-1; D ambiguous. Germline V gives CDR1 WNHNN, CDR2 SYGVQD (reference sequence). This CDR3 is 14 amino acids long. V lost 0 bases and J lost 1, with 6 bases in between. The CDR3: CASSESTGNTEAFF. The CDR3 region has the DNA TGCGCCAGCAGTGAGTCGACGGGGAACACTGAAGCTTTCTTT.

The CDR3 DNA sequence: TGCGCCAGCAGCGGGTACCGTCAACTCCCGGGGGTGAACACTGAAGCTTTCTTT. Encoded protein: CASSGYRQLPGVNTEAFF. V is TRBV5-1 and J is TRBJ1-1, with a possible D match to TRBD1 (5 bases). V lost 4 bases to trimming and J lost 0 bases, with 22 bases between them. The CDR3 consists of 18 residues. CDR1 is SGHRS, CDR2 YFSETQ, per germline.

The chain combines TRBV28 with TRBJ1-1; tentative D call: TRBD1 (6 bases). The CDR3 contains 16 residues. Trimming cost V 2 bases and J 1 base, with 14 bases left between them. Germline loops: CDR1 MDHEN, CDR2 SYDVKM. As DNA, the CDR3 is TGTGCCAGCAGTTTAAGAATGGGGGCGGGGAACACTGAAGCTTTCTTT. As protein: CASSLRMGAGNTEAFF.

This clone occurred a few times. V usage is TRBV7-9 and J usage is TRBJ2-5; D gene ambiguous. The germline gives CDR1 SEHNR, CDR2 FQNEAQ (reference sequence). CDR3 length: 11 residues. V lost 3 bases and J lost 5, with 4 bases in between. CDR3 in amino acids: CASSFRETQYF. The CDR3 nucleotides read TGTGCCAGCAGCTTTCGGGAGACCCAGTACTTC.

The V call is TRBV28, the J call TRBJ2-7, with 13 bases that match TRBD2. This CDR3 has 16 residues. With 4 bases clipped from V and 1 base from J, the junction kept 4 bases outside the gene matches. In germline, CDR1 is MDHEN, CDR2 SYDVKM. The CDR3 bases are TGTGCCAGCAGTTCCCCGGGACTAGCGGGGTCCTACGAGCAGTACTTC. This encodes CASSSPGLAGSYEQYF.

This chain joins TRBV19 and TRBJ1-6; no clear D gene. The CDR3 sequence is 15 residues long. V lost 6 bases and J 5 bases, leaving 14 bases between the germline ends. CDR1 and CDR2 from the germline V gene are LNHDA and SQIVND (reference sequence). The CDR3 reads CASSLRTVNNSPLHF. The CDR3 DNA reads as TGTGCCAGTAGCCTTCGGACTGTCAATAATTCACCCCTCCACTTT.

The CDR3 sequence: CASSLEGTSGSSGYNEQFF. The CDR3 nucleotides are TGTGCCAGCAGCTTAGAGGGTACTAGCGGGAGTTCAGGGTACAATGAGCAGTTCTTC. This rearrangement joins TRBV11-3 to TRBJ2-1, with 11 bases fitting TRBD2. The J segment lost 4 bases and the V segment lost 0 bases, leaving 11 bases of the junction unmatched. The CDR3 contains 19 residues. CDR1 SGHNT and CDR2 YENEEA come from the germline V gene.

V and J are TRBV11-2 and TRBJ1-4; D gene ambiguous. V was pared by 2 bases and J by 7 bases, with 11 bases between. The germline V gene encodes CDR1 SGHAT and CDR2 FQNNGV. The CDR3 totals 14 residues. CDR3 nucleotide sequence: TGTGCCAGCAGCTTAACCGGGTTGGCTGAAAAACTGTTTTTT. Protein sequence: CASSLTGLAEKLFF.

The genes are TRBV27 and TRBJ1-5, with TRBD1 matching over 8 bases. J gave up 5 bases and V 5 bases, and 5 bases lay outside the gene matches. Looked up from germline, CDR1 is MNHEY and CDR2 is SMNVEV (reference sequence). The CDR3 length is 14 residues. The CDR3 reads CASSRNRGDQPQHF. The CDR3 nucleotides are TGTGCCAGCAGTCGTAACAGGGGGGATCAGCCCCAGCATTTT.

This clone has more than one count but fewer than ten. The chain combines TRBV9 with TRBJ2-4; 8 nucleotides line up with TRBD1. This CDR3 has 16 residues. V trimming: 3 bases; J trimming: 5 bases; junction bases outside the gene matches: 10. CDR1 and CDR2 (germline): SGDLS, YYNGEE. As DNA, the CDR3 is TGTGCCAGCAGCGACTCGTTGACGGACAGGGAAAACATTCAGTACTTC. Amino acid sequence: CASSDSLTDRENIQYF. Full variable domain (outside the CDR3, taken from reference TRBV9 and TRBJ2-4): DSGVTQTPKHLITATGQRVTLRCSPRSGDLSVYWYQQSLDQGLQFLIQYYNGEERAKGNILERFSAQQFPDLHSELNLSSLELGDSALYFCASSDSLTDRENIQYFGAGTRLSVL.

The chain links TRBV5-1 to TRBJ2-2, with TRBD2 identical over 8 bases. CDR3 length: 14 amino acids. Germline V lookup: CDR1 SGHRS, CDR2 YFSETQ. V lost 4 bases and J lost 1; bases outside the gene matches: 0. Here the CDR3 reads CASSREGNTGELFF. CDR3 DNA sequence: TGCGCCAGCAGCCGGGAGGGGAACACCGGGGAGCTGTTTTTT.

V is TRBV23-1 and J is TRBJ1-2; 7 nucleotides line up with TRBD1. TRBV23-1 is designated an ORF whose function remains uncertain. The CDR3 consists of 15 residues. V shed 0 bases, J shed 0 bases, and the junction held 1 base outside the gene matches. The DNA of the CDR3 is TGCGCCAGCAGTCAATCTGACAGGGCTAACTATGGCTACACCTTC. This codes for CASSQSDRANYGYTF.

The rearrangement joins TRBV19 to TRBJ2-3; TRBD1 aligns across 9 bases. With V trimmed by 1 base and J by 2 bases, 7 bases remained unmatched. Germline lookup yields CDR1 LNHDA and CDR2 SQIVND (reference sequence). CDR3 length: 17 residues. CDR3 protein: CASSIGWTGEITDTQYF. CDR3 DNA sequence: TGTGCCAGTAGTATAGGCTGGACAGGGGAAATCACAGATACGCAGTATTTT.